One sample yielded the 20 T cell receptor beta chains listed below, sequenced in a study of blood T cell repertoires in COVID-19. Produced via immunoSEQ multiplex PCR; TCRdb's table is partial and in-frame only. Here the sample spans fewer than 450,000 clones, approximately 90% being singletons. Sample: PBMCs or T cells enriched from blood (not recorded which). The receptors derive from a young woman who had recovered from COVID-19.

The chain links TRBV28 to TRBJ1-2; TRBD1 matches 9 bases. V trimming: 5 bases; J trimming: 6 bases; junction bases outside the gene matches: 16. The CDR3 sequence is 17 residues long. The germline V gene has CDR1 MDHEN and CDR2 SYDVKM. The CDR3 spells CASSPSPGQGKFNGYTF. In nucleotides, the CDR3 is TGTGCCAGCAGTCCAAGTCCGGGACAGGGAAAGTTTAATGGCTACACCTTC.

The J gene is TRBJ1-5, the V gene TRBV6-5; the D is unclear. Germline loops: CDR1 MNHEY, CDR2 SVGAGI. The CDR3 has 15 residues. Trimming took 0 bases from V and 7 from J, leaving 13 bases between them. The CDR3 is CASSYSRAEGQPQHF. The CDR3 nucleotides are TGTGCCAGCAGTTACTCGAGGGCTGAGGGCCAGCCCCAGCATTTT.

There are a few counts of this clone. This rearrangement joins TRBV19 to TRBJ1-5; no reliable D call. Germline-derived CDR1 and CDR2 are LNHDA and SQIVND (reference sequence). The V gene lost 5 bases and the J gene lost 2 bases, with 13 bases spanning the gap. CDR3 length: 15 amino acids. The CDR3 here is CASSSRSTRNQPQHF. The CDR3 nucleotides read TGTGCCAGTAGTTCTCGGAGTACCCGCAATCAGCCCCAGCATTTT.

CDR3 amino acids: CAWESDRGTEAFF. CDR3 nucleotide sequence: TGTGCCTGGGAGAGCGACAGGGGCACTGAAGCTTTCTTT. The V gene is TRBV30, the J gene TRBJ1-1; 8 bases fit TRBD1. Germline V gene data show CDR1 as GTSNPN and CDR2 as SVGIG (reference sequence). CDR3 length: 13 residues. V was pared by 5 bases and J by 4 bases, with 6 bases of the junction left unmatched.

DNA of the CDR3: TGCGCCAGCAGCTTAAGCGGGGGCCATGCGCCAGATACGCAGTATTTT. It encodes CASSLSGGHAPDTQYF. V is TRBV5-1 and J is TRBJ2-3; 8 nucleotides align to TRBD2. CDR3 length equals 16 residues. The V gene's germline CDR1 is SGHRS and CDR2 YFSETQ. V lost 2 bases and J lost 4; bases outside the gene matches: 9.

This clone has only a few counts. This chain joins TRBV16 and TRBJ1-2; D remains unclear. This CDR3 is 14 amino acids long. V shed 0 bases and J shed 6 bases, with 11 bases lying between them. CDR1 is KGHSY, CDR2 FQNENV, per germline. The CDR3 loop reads CASSQSSGFDGYTF. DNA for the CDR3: TGTGCCAGCAGCCAATCCAGCGGTTTCGATGGCTACACCTTC. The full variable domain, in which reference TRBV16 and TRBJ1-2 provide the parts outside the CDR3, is GEEVAQTPKHLVRGEGQKAKLYCAPIKGHSYVFWYQQVLKNEFKFLISFQNENVFDETGMPKERFSAKCLPNSPCSLEIQATKLEDSAVYFCASSQSSGFDGYTFGSGTRLTVV.

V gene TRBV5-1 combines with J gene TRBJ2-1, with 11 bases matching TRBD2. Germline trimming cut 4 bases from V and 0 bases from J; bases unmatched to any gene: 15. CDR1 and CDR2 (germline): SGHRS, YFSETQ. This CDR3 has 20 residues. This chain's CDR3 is CASSPGGVMLAGGSYNEQFF. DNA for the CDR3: TGCGCCAGCAGCCCGGGAGGGGTTATGCTAGCGGGGGGCTCCTACAATGAGCAGTTCTTC.

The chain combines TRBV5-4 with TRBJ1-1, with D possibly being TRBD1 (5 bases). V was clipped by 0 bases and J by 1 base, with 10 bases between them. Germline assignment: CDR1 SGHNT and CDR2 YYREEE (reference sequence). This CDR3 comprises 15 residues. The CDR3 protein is CASSLVGAPNTEAFF. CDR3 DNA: TGTGCCAGCAGCTTGGTAGGGGCCCCGAACACTGAAGCTTTCTTT.

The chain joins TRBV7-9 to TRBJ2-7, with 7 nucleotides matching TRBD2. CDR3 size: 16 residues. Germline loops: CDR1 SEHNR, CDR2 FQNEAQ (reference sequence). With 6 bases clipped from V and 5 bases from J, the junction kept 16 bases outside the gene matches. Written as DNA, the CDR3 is TGTGCCAGCAGTCACCTAGACAGCGGGGATCGCCACGAGCAGTACTTC. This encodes CASSHLDSGDRHEQYF.

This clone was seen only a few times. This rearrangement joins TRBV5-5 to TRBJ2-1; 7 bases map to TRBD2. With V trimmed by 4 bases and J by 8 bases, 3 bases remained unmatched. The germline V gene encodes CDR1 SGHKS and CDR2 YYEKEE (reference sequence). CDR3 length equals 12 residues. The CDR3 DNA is TGTGCCAGCAGCCCGACTAGCTATGAGCAGTTCTTC. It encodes CASSPTSYEQFF.

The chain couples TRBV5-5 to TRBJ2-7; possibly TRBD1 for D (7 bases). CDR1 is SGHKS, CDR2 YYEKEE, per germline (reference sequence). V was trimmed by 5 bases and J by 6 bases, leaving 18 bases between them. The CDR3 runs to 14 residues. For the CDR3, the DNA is TGTGCCAGCAGTCAGCGGGCAGGGGGAGGCGAGCAGTACTTC. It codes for CASSQRAGGGEQYF.

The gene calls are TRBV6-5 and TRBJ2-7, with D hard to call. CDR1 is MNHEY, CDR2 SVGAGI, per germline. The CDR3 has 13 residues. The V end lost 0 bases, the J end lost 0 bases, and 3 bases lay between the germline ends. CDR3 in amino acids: CASSYSSSYEQYF. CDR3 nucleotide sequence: TGTGCCAGCAGTTACTCGAGCTCCTACGAGCAGTACTTC.

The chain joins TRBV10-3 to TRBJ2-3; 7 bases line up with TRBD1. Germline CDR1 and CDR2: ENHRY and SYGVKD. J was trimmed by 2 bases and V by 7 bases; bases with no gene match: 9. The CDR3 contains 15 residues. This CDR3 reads CAIKPRGGITDTQYF. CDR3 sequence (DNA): TGTGCCATCAAGCCTCGAGGGGGCATCACAGATACGCAGTATTTT.

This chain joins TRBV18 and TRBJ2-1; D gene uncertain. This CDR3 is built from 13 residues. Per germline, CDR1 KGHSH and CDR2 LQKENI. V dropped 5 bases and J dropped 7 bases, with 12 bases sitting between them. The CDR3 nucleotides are TGTGCCAGCTCATCCGGGTTCCGGAATGAGCAGTTCTTC. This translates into CASSSGFRNEQFF.

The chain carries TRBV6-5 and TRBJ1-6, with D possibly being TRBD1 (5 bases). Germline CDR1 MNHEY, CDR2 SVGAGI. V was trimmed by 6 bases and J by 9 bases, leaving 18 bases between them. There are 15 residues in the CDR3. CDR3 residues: CASSWGGGGASPLHF. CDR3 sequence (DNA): TGTGCCAGCAGCTGGGGGGGTGGAGGTGCTTCACCCCTCCACTTT.

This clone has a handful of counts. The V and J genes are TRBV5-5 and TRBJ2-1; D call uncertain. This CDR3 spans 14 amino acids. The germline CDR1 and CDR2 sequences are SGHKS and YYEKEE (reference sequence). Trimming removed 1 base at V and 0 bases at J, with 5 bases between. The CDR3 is CASSLLYSYNEQFF. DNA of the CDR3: TGTGCCAGCAGCTTGCTGTACTCCTACAATGAGCAGTTCTTC.

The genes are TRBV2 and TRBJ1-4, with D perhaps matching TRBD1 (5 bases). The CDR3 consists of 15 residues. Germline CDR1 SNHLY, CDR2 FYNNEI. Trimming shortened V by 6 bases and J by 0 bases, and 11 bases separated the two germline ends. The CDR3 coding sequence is TGTGCCAGCAGCAGAGACAGTGCAACTAATGAAAAACTGTTTTTT. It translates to CASSRDSATNEKLFF.

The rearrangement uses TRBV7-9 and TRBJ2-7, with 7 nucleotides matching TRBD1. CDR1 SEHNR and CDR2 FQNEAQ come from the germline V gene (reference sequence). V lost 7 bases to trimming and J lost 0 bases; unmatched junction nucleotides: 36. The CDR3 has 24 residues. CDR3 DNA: TGTGCCAGCACGGCCGCCCTTACGGGGTTTACAGGGGAGAGACGGTTAGGTCCCTCCTACGAGCAGTACTTC. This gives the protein CASTAALTGFTGERRLGPSYEQYF. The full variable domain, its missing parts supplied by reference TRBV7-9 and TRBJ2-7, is DTGVSQNPRHKITKRGQNVTFRCDPISEHNRLYWYRQTLGQGPEFLTYFQNEAQLEKSRLLSDRFSAERPKGSFSTLEIQRTEQGDSAMYLCASTAALTGFTGERRLGPSYEQYFGPGTRLTVT.

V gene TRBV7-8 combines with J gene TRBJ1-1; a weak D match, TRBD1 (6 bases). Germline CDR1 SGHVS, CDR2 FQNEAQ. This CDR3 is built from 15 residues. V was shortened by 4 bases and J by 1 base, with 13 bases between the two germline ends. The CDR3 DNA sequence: TGTGCCAGCAGCTCAGGGTACAGGGAGAACACTGAAGCTTTCTTT. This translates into CASSSGYRENTEAFF.

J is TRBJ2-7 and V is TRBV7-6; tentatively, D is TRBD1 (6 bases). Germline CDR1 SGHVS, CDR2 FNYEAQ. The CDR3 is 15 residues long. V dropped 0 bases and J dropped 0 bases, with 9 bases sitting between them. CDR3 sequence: CASSLAGHPSYEQYF. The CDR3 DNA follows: TGTGCCAGCAGCTTAGCGGGACACCCCTCCTACGAGCAGTACTTC.